This passage covers 9 T cell receptor beta chains from one sample sequenced in a study of shared clonotypes between healthy human individuals. TCRdb keeps only in-frame clones here, not all; method: immunoSEQ multiplex PCR. The repertoire holds around 2.1 million clones, with 95% as singletons. The specimen was naive CD4+ T cells sorted from blood. The subset denotes: CD45RA+ positively selected. These receptors were collected from a man between 18 and 35 years old in good health.

The gene calls are TRBV7-9 and TRBJ1-1; the D gene is possibly TRBD1 (6 bases). The germline V gene has CDR1 SEHNR and CDR2 FQNEAQ (reference sequence). The CDR3 totals 15 residues. The germline V and J ends were trimmed by 3 bases and 4 bases, with 15 bases remaining between them. CDR3: CASSFTQGRGTEAFF. DNA for the CDR3: TGTGCCAGCAGCTTTACACAGGGCCGGGGCACTGAAGCTTTCTTT. The entire variable domain, with the rest obtained from reference TRBV7-9 and TRBJ1-1, is as follows: DTGVSQNPRHKITKRGQNVTFRCDPISEHNRLYWYRQTLGQGPEFLTYFQNEAQLEKSRLLSDRFSAERPKGSFSTLEIQRTEQGDSAMYLCASSFTQGRGTEAFFGQGTRLTVV.

V gene TRBV27 combines with J gene TRBJ1-3, with D hard to call. Germline V gene sequence: CDR1 MNHEY, CDR2 SMNVEV (reference sequence). The CDR3 length is 12 residues. Trimming cost V 3 bases and J 5 bases, with 5 bases left between them. The CDR3 protein is CASSLVRNTIYF. CDR3 nucleotides: TGTGCCAGCAGTTTGGTTAGAAACACCATATATTTT.

As regards this clone: This sample also contains other DNA sequences that code for the same CDR3. This chain uses TRBV6-6 with TRBJ2-6; D remains ambiguous. This CDR3 contains 14 residues. The germline V gene encodes CDR1 MNHNY and CDR2 SVGAGI (reference sequence). The germline V and J ends were trimmed by 6 bases and 1 base, with 7 bases remaining between them. The CDR3 sequence: CASRSRSGANVLTF. Here the CDR3 DNA reads TGTGCCAGCAGGTCGAGGTCTGGGGCCAACGTCCTGACTTTC.

This clone has only one observation. The rearrangement joins TRBV10-3 to TRBJ1-1, with 7 positions matching TRBD1. The germline CDR1 and CDR2 sequences are ENHRY and SYGVKD. With V trimmed by 2 bases and J by 5 bases, 11 bases remained unmatched. CDR3 length: 16 residues. Here the CDR3 DNA reads TGTGCCATCAGTGAGGCACAGGGGTTGAGCGGGACTGAAGCTTTCTTT. Its translation is CAISEAQGLSGTEAFF.

The V call is TRBV7-2, the J call TRBJ1-2; D is possibly TRBD1 (5 bases). The CDR3 contains 13 residues. The germline gives CDR1 SGHTA, CDR2 FQGNSA. V was shortened by 0 bases and J by 7 bases, with 9 bases between the two germline ends. CDR3 sequence reads: CASSLAGALGYTF. Here the CDR3 DNA reads TGTGCCAGCAGCTTAGCAGGGGCGCTTGGCTACACCTTC.

This chain links TRBV10-3 with TRBJ1-1, with D perhaps matching TRBD1 (6 bases). Germline V CDR1 and CDR2: ENHRY, SYGVKD. CDR3 length: 14 amino acids. The V end was cut by 8 bases, the J end by 1 base, with 14 bases between. The CDR3 here is CAIGDIGRNTEAFF. CDR3 coding DNA: TGTGCCATCGGGGACATCGGAAGGAACACTGAAGCTTTCTTT.

The V and J genes are TRBV7-6 and TRBJ2-7; possibly TRBD1 for D (6 bases). CDR3 length: 14 amino acids. CDR1 is SGHVS, CDR2 FNYEAQ, per germline. V lost 5 bases to trimming and J lost 5 bases, with 16 bases between them. The CDR3 nucleotides are TGTGCCAGCAGCCTAAGAAGGGGGACCGACGAGCAGTACTTC. It specifies CASSLRRGTDEQYF.

As to this clone: Additional DNA sequences in this sample encode the identical CDR3. The rearrangement links TRBV11-2 to TRBJ1-6, with D perhaps TRBD1 (5 bases). The V gene's germline CDR1 is SGHAT and CDR2 FQNNGV. V was shortened by 1 base and J by 7 bases, with 5 bases between the two germline ends. The CDR3 has 13 residues. The CDR3 loop reads CASSLGGNSPLHF. CDR3 in DNA: TGTGCCAGCAGCTTAGGGGGCAATTCACCCCTCCACTTT. Variable domain in full (rest from reference TRBV11-2 and TRBJ1-6): EAGVAQSPRYKIIEKRQSVAFWCNPISGHATLYWYQQILGQGPKLLIQFQNNGVVDDSQLPKDRFSAERLKGVDSTLKIQPAKLEDSAVYLCASSLGGNSPLHFGNGTRLTVT.

The genes are TRBV27 and TRBJ1-2; maybe TRBD1 (5 bases). The CDR3 has 14 residues. V was cut by 2 bases and J by 7 bases, with 14 bases left in between. The germline gives CDR1 MNHEY, CDR2 SMNVEV (reference sequence). CDR3 in amino acids: CASSLRDLRGGYTF. Written as DNA, the CDR3 is TGTGCCAGCAGTTTAAGGGACTTACGGGGTGGCTACACCTTC.